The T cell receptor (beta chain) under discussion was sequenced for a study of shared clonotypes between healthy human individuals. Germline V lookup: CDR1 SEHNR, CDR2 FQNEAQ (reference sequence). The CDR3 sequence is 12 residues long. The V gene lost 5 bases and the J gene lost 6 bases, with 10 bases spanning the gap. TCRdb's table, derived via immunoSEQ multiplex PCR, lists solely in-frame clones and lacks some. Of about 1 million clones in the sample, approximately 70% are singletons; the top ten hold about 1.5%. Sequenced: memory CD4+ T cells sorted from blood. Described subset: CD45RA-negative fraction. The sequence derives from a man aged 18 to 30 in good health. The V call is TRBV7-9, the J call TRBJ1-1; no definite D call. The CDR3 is CASSLREAEAFF. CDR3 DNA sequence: TGTGCCAGCAGCCTACGGGAGGCTGAAGCTTTCTTT.